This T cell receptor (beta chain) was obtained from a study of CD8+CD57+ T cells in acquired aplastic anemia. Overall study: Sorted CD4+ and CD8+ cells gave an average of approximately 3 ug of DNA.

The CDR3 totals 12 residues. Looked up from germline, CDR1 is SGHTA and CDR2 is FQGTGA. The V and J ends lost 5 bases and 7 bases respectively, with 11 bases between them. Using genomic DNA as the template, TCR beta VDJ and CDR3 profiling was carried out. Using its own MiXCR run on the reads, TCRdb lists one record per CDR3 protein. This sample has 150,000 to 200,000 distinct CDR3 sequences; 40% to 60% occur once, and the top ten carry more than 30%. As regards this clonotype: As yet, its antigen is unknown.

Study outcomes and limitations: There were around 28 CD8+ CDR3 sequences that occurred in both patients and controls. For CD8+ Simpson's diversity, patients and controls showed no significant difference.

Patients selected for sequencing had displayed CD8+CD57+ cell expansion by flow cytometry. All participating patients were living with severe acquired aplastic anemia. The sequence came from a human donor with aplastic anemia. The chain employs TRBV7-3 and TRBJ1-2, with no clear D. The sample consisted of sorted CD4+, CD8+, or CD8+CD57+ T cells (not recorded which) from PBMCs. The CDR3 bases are TGTGCCAGCAGCCCCGCCCAGGCTGGCTACACCTTC. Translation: CASSPAQAGYTF.